This TCR beta chain was captured in a study of T cell changes during pregnancy in multiple sclerosis. The germline V and J ends were trimmed by 5 bases and 5 bases, with 19 bases remaining between them. Germline V gene lookup returns CDR1 SEHNR and CDR2 FQNEAQ (reference sequence). The CDR3 totals 15 residues. The data were produced by immunoSEQ multiplex PCR, yet TCRdb's version contains in-frame clones alone and is incomplete. Among 65,000 to 75,000 clones listed, roughly 92% were seen once. Source: peripheral blood, taken after pregnancy. This sequence was found in a female donor in good health, enrolled as a control in a pregnancy study. The chain has TRBV7-9 and TRBJ2-7; D remains unclear. The CDR3 spells CASSQVRPTLDEQYF. In DNA form, the CDR3 reads TGTGCCAGCAGCCAGGTGAGACCCACTTTAGACGAGCAGTACTTC.